The 13 T cell receptor beta chains reported below all come from one sample, sequenced in a study of CD8 T cells in ankylosing spondylitis. TCRdb called the 5' RACE reads again in MiXCR, with one record for every CDR3 protein. The repertoire includes just over 350,000 distinct CDR3 sequences, 20% of them detected once, and around 14% sits in the top ten. Sequencing used blood, either unsorted or a sorted T cell fraction (not recorded which). The receptor source for this set is a male donor with ankylosing spondylitis or in good health (not recorded which).

The rearrangement uses TRBV29-1 and TRBJ2-1; 8 bases map to TRBD2. With 4 bases clipped from V and 9 bases from J, the junction kept 5 bases outside the gene matches. Looked up from germline, CDR1 is SQVTM and CDR2 is ANQGSEA. This CDR3 spans 12 amino acids. The CDR3 region has the DNA TGCAGCGTTGTCGGACTAGCCAGTGAGCAGTTCTTC. Amino acids: CSVVGLASEQFF.

The gene calls are TRBV7-8 and TRBJ2-7; D is possibly TRBD1 (6 bases). CDR3 length: 15 residues. Germline loops: CDR1 SGHVS, CDR2 FQNEAQ. V was pared by 5 bases and J by 10 bases, with 24 bases between. The CDR3 loop reads CASSAFGRGHGGQYF. The CDR3 DNA sequence: TGTGCCAGCAGCGCCTTCGGCAGGGGCCACGGCGGCCAGTACTTC.

V usage is TRBV30 and J usage is TRBJ2-1, with D possibly matching TRBD1 (5 bases). Trimming removed 4 bases at V and 0 bases at J, with 7 bases between. Per germline, CDR1 GTSNPN and CDR2 SVGIG (reference sequence). There are 13 residues in the CDR3. CDR3 coding DNA: TGTGCCTGGATGACAGTCTCCTACAATGAGCAGTTCTTC. This translates into CAWMTVSYNEQFF.

This sequence joins TRBV30 and TRBJ2-1; TRBD1 aligns across 10 bases. The germline V gene has CDR1 GTSNPN and CDR2 SVGIG (reference sequence). Trimming at V came to 3 bases and at J to 2 bases, leaving 4 bases not matched to a gene. The CDR3 is 15 amino acids. CDR3 sequence: CAWRAGTGAYNEQFF. The CDR3, as DNA: TGTGCCTGGAGAGCCGGGACAGGGGCCTACAATGAGCAGTTCTTC. The variable domain in full, with the rest retrieved from reference TRBV30 and TRBJ2-1, is SQTIHQWPATLVQPVGSPLSLECTVEGTSNPNLYWYRQAAGRGLQLLFYSVGIGQISSEVPQNLSASRPQDRQFILSSKKLLLSDSGFYLCAWRAGTGAYNEQFFGPGTRLTVL.

The J gene is TRBJ2-3, the V gene TRBV4-2; 8 bases are shared with TRBD2. Germline-derived CDR1 and CDR2 are LGHNA and YNFKEQ. CDR3 size: 16 residues. The ends lost 0 bases at V and 0 bases at J; junction bases unmatched: 2. CDR3 DNA: TGTGCCAGCAGCCAAGACCCGGGGGGGAGCACAGATACGCAGTATTTT. Translation: CASSQDPGGSTDTQYF.

This clonotype was picked up a small number of times. The CDR3 sequence is CASSLGGGEPPYEQYF. DNA for the CDR3: TGTGCCAGCAGCTTGGGGGGGGGCGAACCGCCCTACGAGCAGTACTTC. V and J are TRBV9 and TRBJ2-7; a possible D gene is TRBD2 (7 bases). The V gene lost 4 bases and the J gene lost 2 bases, with 19 bases spanning the gap. The V gene's germline CDR1 is SGDLS and CDR2 YYNGEE. The CDR3 has 16 residues. Looking up the rest from reference TRBV9 and TRBJ2-7 gives the full variable domain: DSGVTQTPKHLITATGQRVTLRCSPRSGDLSVYWYQQSLDQGLQFLIQYYNGEERAKGNILERFSAQQFPDLHSELNLSSLELGDSALYFCASSLGGGEPPYEQYFGPGTRLTVT.

This clonotype showed up just once. This chain connects TRBV6-5 to TRBJ2-1; D uncertain. V dropped 5 bases and J dropped 2 bases, with 19 bases sitting between them. The CDR3 extends over 17 amino acids. Germline lookup yields CDR1 MNHEY and CDR2 SVGAGI. In DNA form, the CDR3 reads TGTGCCAGCAGTCACCACCCTGGGGTCGGTGCCTACAATGAGCAGTTCTTC. Its translation is CASSHHPGVGAYNEQFF.

This clonotype appeared many times. J is TRBJ2-7 and V is TRBV20-1, with D perhaps matching TRBD1 (6 bases). In germline, CDR1 is DFQATT, CDR2 SNEGSKA (reference sequence). The CDR3 is made up of 12 amino acids. V lost 5 bases and J 4 bases, leaving 12 bases between the germline ends. The chain's CDR3 is CSAPWTAYEQYF. CDR3 DNA sequence: TGCAGTGCTCCATGGACAGCGTACGAGCAGTACTTC.

V gene TRBV12-3 or TRBV12-4 combines with J gene TRBJ2-5, with 14 bases aligning to TRBD2. V shed 3 bases and J 5 bases; nucleotides not matched to a gene: 8. The CDR3 length is 17 residues. The CDR3 region has the DNA TGTGCCAGCAGTTTTTCCCTGACTAGCGGGGGGGAGGAGACCCAGTACTTC. Translation: CASSFSLTSGGEETQYF.

This clonotype occurred many times. The chain links TRBV27 to TRBJ2-7; 7 bases map to TRBD1. This CDR3 is 14 amino acids long. The trim removed 0 bases at V and 3 bases at J, leaving 2 bases unmatched. Germline V gene data show CDR1 as MNHEY and CDR2 as SMNVEV (reference sequence). This CDR3 reads CASSLSGGGYEQYF. The CDR3 DNA reads TGTGCCAGCAGTTTATCAGGGGGCGGCTACGAGCAGTACTTC.

The V call is TRBV30, the J call TRBJ1-1; 8 nucleotides agree with TRBD1. Germline V gene data show CDR1 as GTSNPN and CDR2 as SVGIG (reference sequence). V lost 4 bases and J lost 3; bases outside the gene matches: 4. The CDR3 contains 13 residues. The CDR3 protein is CAWNDRGHTEAFF. The CDR3 coding sequence is TGTGCCTGGAACGACAGGGGACACACTGAAGCTTTCTTT.

Only a few counts were recorded for this clonotype. The gene calls are TRBV6-1 and TRBJ2-5, with 11 bases identical to TRBD1. The CDR3 totals 14 residues. The germline gives CDR1 MNHNS, CDR2 SASEGT. Trimming took 8 bases from V and 6 from J; bases not matched to a gene: 8. CDR3 protein: CASGLDRGLKTQYF. CDR3 nucleotides: TGTGCCAGCGGCCTGGACAGGGGGCTGAAGACCCAGTACTTC.

The chain couples TRBV12-3 or TRBV12-4 to TRBJ2-7, with D unclear. The CDR3 runs 13 residues. V lost 2 bases, J lost 6 bases, and 11 bases lay in between. The CDR3 bases are TGTGCCAGCAGTTTAATCCCGGGTGCCGAGCAGTACTTC. Its protein is CASSLIPGAEQYF.